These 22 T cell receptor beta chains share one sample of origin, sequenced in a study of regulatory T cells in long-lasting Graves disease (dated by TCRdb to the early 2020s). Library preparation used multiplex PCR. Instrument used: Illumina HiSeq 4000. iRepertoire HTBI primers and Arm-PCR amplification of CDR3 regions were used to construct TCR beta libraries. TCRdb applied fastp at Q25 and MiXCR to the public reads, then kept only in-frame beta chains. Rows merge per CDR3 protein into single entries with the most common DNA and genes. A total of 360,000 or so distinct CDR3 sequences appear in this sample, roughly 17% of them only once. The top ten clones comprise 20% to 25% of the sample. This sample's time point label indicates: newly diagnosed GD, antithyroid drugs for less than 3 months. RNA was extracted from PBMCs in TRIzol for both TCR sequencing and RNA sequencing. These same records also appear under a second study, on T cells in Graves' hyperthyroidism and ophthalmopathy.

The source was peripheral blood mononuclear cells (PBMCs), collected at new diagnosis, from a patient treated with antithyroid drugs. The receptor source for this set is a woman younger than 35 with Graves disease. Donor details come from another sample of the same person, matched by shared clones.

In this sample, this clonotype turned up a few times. The DNA of the CDR3 is TGTGCCAGCAGCCCTACAGATTCCCGGGCCATAGCCAAAAACATTCAGTACTTC. Translated: CASSPTDSRAIAKNIQYF. The rearrangement uses TRBV9 and TRBJ2-4, with D hard to call. The germline gives CDR1 SGDLS, CDR2 YYNGEE. V lost 4 bases to trimming and J lost 0 bases, with 20 bases between them. The CDR3 has 18 amino acids.

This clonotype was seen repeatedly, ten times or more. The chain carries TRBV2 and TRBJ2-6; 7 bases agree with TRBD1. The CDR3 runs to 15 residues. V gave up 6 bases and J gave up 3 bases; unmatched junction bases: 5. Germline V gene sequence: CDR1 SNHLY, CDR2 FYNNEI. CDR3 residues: CASSDRVGGANVLTF. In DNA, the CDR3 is TGTGCCAGCAGCGACAGGGTCGGTGGGGCCAACGTCCTGACTTTC.

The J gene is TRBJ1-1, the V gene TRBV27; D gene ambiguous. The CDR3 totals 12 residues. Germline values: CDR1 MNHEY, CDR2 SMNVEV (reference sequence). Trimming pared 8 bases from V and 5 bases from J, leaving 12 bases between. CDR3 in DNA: TGTGCCAGCGGGTGGAGTGTTACTGAAGCTTTCTTT. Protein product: CASGWSVTEAFF.

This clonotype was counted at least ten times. CDR3 DNA: TGCAGTGCTAACGACGTCCTCAGGGGTCGGGCTTTCTTT. Translated: CSANDVLRGRAFF. The chain joins TRBV20-1 to TRBJ1-1; possibly TRBD1 for D (6 bases). This CDR3 is 13 amino acids long. Germline values: CDR1 DFQATT, CDR2 SNEGSKA (reference sequence). With 4 bases removed from V and 11 bases from J, the gap between germline ends came to 20 bases.

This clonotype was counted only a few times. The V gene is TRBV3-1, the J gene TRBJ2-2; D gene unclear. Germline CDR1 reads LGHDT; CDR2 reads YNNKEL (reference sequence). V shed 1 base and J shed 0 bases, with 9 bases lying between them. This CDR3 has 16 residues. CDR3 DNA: TGTGCCAGCAGCCAAGGCATAGGGCCGAACACCGGGGAGCTGTTTTTT. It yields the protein CASSQGIGPNTGELFF.

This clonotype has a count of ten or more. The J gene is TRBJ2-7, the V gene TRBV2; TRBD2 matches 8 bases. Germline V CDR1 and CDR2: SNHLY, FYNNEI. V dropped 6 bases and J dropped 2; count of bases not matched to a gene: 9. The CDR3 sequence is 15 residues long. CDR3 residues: CASSARGGGPYEQYF. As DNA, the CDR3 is TGTGCCAGCAGCGCCCGGGGGGGGGGGCCCTACGAGCAGTACTTC.

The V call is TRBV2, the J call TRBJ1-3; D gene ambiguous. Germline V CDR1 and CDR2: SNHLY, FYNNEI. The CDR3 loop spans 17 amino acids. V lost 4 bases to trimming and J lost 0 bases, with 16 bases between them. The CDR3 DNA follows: TGTGCCAGCAGTGTGTGGGAGAGCGGGCCCTCTGGAAACACCATATATTTT. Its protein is CASSVWESGPSGNTIYF.

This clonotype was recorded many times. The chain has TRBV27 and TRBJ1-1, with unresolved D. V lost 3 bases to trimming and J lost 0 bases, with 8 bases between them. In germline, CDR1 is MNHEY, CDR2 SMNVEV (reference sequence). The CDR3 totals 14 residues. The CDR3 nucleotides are TGTGCCAGCAGTTTGAGGCTGATGAACACTGAAGCTTTCTTT. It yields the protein CASSLRLMNTEAFF.

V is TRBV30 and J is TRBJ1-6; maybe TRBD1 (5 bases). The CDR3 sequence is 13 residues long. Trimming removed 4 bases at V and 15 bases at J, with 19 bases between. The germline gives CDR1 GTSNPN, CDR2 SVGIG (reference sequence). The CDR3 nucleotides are TGTGCCTGGACCCCAGTTAGTCCGGGACTCCTCCACTTT. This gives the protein CAWTPVSPGLLHF. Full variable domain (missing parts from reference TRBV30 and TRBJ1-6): SQTIHQWPATLVQPVGSPLSLECTVEGTSNPNLYWYRQAAGRGLQLLFYSVGIGQISSEVPQNLSASRPQDRQFILSSKKLLLSDSGFYLCAWTPVSPGLLHFGNGTRLTVT.

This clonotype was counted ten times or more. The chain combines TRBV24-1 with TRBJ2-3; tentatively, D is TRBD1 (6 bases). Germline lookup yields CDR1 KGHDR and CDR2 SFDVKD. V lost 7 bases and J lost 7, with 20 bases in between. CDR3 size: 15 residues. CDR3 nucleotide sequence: TGTGCCACCAGCGACGAGGACAGAGCCTATCATACGCAGTATTTT. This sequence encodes CATSDEDRAYHTQYF.

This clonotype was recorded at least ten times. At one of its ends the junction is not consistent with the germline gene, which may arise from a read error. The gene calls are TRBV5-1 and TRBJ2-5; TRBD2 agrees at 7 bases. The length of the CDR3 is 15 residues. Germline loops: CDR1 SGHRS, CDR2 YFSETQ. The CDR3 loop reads CASSAGDLGGETQYF. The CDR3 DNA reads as TGTGCCAGCAGCGCGGGGGACCTTGGAGGGGAGACCCAGTACTTC.

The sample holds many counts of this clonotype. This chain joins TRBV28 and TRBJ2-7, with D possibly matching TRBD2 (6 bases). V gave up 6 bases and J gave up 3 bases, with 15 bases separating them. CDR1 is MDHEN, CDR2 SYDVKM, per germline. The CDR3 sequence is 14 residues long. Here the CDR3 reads CASRSGLENYEQYF. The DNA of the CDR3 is TGTGCCAGCAGGTCGGGACTCGAAAACTACGAGCAGTACTTC.

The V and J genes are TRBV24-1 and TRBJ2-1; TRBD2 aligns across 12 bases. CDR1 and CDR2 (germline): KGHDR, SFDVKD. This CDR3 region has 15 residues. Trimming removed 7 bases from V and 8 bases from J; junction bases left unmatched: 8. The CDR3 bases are TGTGCCACCAGCCCTACGGGACTAGCGGGCGATGAGCAGTTCTTC. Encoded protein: CATSPTGLAGDEQFF.

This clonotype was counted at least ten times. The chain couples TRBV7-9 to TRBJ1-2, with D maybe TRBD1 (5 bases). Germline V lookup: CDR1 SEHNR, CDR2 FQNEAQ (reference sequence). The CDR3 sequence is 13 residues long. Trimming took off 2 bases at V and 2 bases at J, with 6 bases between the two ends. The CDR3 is CASSLQGNYGYTF. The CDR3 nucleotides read TGTGCCAGCAGCTTACAGGGAAACTATGGCTACACCTTC.

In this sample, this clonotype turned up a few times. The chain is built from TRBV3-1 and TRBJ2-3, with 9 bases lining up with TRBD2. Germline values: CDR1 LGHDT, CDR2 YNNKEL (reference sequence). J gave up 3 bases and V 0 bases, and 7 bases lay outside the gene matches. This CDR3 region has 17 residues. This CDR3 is CASSQDWRRGGTDTQYF. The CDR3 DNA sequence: TGTGCCAGCAGCCAAGATTGGAGGCGGGGGGGTACAGATACGCAGTATTTT.

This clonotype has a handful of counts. The CDR3 DNA reads as TGCAACGAGAGACAGTCAGCCTACGAGCAGTACTTC. Amino acids: CNERQSAYEQYF. The J gene is TRBJ2-7, the V gene TRBV29-1, with D possibly TRBD1 on 5 matching bases. Germline CDR1 is SQVTM and CDR2 is ANQGSEA. The CDR3 extends over 12 amino acids.

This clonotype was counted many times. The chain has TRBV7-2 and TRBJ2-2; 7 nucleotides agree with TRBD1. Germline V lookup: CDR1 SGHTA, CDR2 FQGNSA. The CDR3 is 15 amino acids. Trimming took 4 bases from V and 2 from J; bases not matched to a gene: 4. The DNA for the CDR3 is TGTGCCAGCAGCTCCTGGACAGGCAACACCGGGGAGCTGTTTTTT. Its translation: CASSSWTGNTGELFF.

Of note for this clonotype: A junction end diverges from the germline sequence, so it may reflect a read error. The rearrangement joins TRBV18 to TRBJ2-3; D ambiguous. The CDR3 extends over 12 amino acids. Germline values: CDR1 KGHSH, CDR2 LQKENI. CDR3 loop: CASSRSTATQYF. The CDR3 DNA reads TGTGCCAGCTCACGCAGCACAGCTACGCAGTATTTT.

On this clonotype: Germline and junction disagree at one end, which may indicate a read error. Written as DNA, the CDR3 is TGCAGTGCTAGAGCGGGGGGGAACACCGGGGAGCCGTTTTTT. This translates into CSARAGGNTGEPFF. V and J are TRBV20-1 and TRBJ2-2, with 8 bases matching TRBD2. CDR3 length: 14 amino acids. From germline, CDR1 is DFQATT and CDR2 SNEGSKA (reference sequence).

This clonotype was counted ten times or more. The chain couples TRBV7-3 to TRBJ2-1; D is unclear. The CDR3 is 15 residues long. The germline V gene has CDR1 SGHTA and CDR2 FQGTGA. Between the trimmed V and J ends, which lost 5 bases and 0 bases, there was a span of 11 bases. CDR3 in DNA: TGTGCCAGCAGCCCAAGGTCAGGCTCCTACAATGAGCAGTTCTTC. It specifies CASSPRSGSYNEQFF.

CDR3 amino acids: CASSSMSTEAFF. DNA of the CDR3: TGTGCCAGCAGTTCTATGAGCACTGAAGCTTTCTTT. The rearrangement joins TRBV28 to TRBJ1-1, with D unclear. This CDR3 region has 12 residues. Deletions cut 4 bases from V and 4 bases from J, with 7 bases between. Germline loops: CDR1 MDHEN, CDR2 SYDVKM.

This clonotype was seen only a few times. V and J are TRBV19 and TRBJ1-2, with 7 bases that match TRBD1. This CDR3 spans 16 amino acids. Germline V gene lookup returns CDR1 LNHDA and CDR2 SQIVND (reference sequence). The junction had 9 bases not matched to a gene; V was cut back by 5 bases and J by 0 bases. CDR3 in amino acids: CASSRGTGASNYGYTF. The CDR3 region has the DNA TGTGCCAGTAGTCGCGGAACAGGGGCCTCTAACTATGGCTACACCTTC.